The 22 T cell receptor beta chains below come from one sample, sequenced in a study of spatial heterogeneity in lung cancer. Time point of the sample: blood at routine non-recurrence follow-up after resection. TCRdb processed the 5' RACE reads anew with MiXCR; each CDR3 protein has one entry. The repertoire includes around 32,000 distinct CDR3 sequences, more than 9% of them detected once, and less than 35% sits in the top ten. This sample comprised PBMCs, obtained at follow-up. The receptors derive from a female donor with early-stage non-small cell lung cancer.

The table lists this clonotype with a few counts. This rearrangement joins TRBV11-1 to TRBJ2-1; D call uncertain. Trimming pared 3 bases from V and 4 bases from J, leaving 10 bases between. Looked up from germline, CDR1 is SGHAT and CDR2 is FQDESV (reference sequence). CDR3 length equals 14 residues. CDR3 DNA: TGTGCCAGCAGCTTTGGCCGCACTTACAATGAGCAGTTCTTC. Amino acid sequence: CASSFGRTYNEQFF.

This chain connects TRBV7-2 to TRBJ1-6, with a possible D match to TRBD1 (5 bases). Germline values: CDR1 SGHTA, CDR2 FQGNSA. V was clipped by 4 bases and J by 0 bases, with 7 bases between them. There are 15 residues in the CDR3. The CDR3, as DNA: TGTGCCAGCAGCTCCGACAGCTCCTATAATTCACCCCTCCACTTT. Its protein product is CASSSDSSYNSPLHF.

This clonotype was counted only a few times. This chain connects TRBV5-4 to TRBJ2-2; the D gene is possibly TRBD2 (7 bases). Between the trimmed V and J ends, which lost 2 bases and 1 base, there was a span of 15 bases. The CDR3 sequence is 17 residues long. Looked up from germline, CDR1 is SGHNT and CDR2 is YYREEE (reference sequence). The CDR3 spells CASSFAGASLNTGELFF. The CDR3 DNA is TGTGCCAGCAGCTTTGCGGGGGCCTCGCTGAACACCGGGGAGCTGTTTTTT. The whole variable domain, remainder taken from reference TRBV5-4 and TRBJ2-2, is ETGVTQSPTHLIKTRGQQVTLRCSSQSGHNTVSWYQQALGQGPQFIFQYYREEENGRGNFPPRFSGLQFPNYSSELNVNALELDDSALYLCASSFAGASLNTGELFFGEGSRLTVL.

The chain uses TRBV6-5 and TRBJ2-7; tentatively, D is TRBD1 or TRBD2 (5 bases each). The V and J ends lost 5 bases and 6 bases respectively, with 17 bases between them. Germline V gives CDR1 MNHEY, CDR2 SVGAGI. The CDR3 covers 14 residues. CDR3 DNA: TGTGCCAGCAGTCCCAGCCCTTCAGGGACCGAGCAGTACTTC. Translating gives CASSPSPSGTEQYF.

This clonotype has a handful of counts. The chain couples TRBV7-9 to TRBJ2-5; D remains unclear. CDR3 length: 11 residues. Deletions cut 1 base from V and 6 bases from J, with 3 bases between. CDR1 and CDR2 from the germline V gene are SEHNR and FQNEAQ (reference sequence). The chain's CDR3 is CASSLEQTQYF. For the CDR3, the DNA is TGTGCCAGCAGCTTAGAGCAGACCCAGTACTTC.

By share, this clonotype counts as medium-sized (0.01 to 0.1%). CDR3 region: CAIRSGGDADTQYF. CDR3 nucleotides: TGTGCCATCAGAAGCGGGGGGGACGCAGATACGCAGTATTTT. The chain uses TRBV10-3 and TRBJ2-3, with 10 bases that match TRBD2. Germline CDR1 reads ENHRY; CDR2 reads SYGVKD. J gave up 4 bases and V 6 bases, and 4 bases lay outside the gene matches. The CDR3 is made up of 14 amino acids.

CDR3 sequence reads: CASSQDLWEDPRADTQYF. The CDR3 DNA reads TGTGCCAGCAGCCAAGATCTATGGGAGGACCCCCGGGCAGATACGCAGTATTTT. This chain joins TRBV14 and TRBJ2-3, with D perhaps TRBD2 (6 bases). This CDR3 spans 18 amino acids. Looked up from germline, CDR1 is SGHDN and CDR2 is FVKESK. V was clipped by 0 bases and J by 4 bases, with 20 bases between them.

CDR3 bases: TGTGCCAGTACAAACAGACATAGCAATCAGCCCCAGCATTTT. Translated, it gives CASTNRHSNQPQHF. This chain links TRBV19 with TRBJ1-5; D not resolved. Looked up from germline, CDR1 is LNHDA and CDR2 is SQIVND (reference sequence). The CDR3 sequence is 14 residues long. V lost 7 bases and J 0 bases, leaving 10 bases between the germline ends.

This clonotype was picked up many times. CDR3 loop: CAWSATGNTEAFF. The DNA of the CDR3 is TGTGCCTGGAGTGCGACGGGTAACACTGAAGCTTTCTTT. This chain joins TRBV30 and TRBJ1-1; unclear D gene. Trimming stripped 1 base from V and 2 bases from J, with 8 bases between. The CDR3 consists of 13 residues. The germline V gene encodes CDR1 GTSNPN and CDR2 SVGIG (reference sequence).

This clonotype was counted at least ten times. This chain joins TRBV5-6 and TRBJ2-2; D tentatively fits TRBD1 or TRBD2 (6 bases each). The germline gives CDR1 SGHDT, CDR2 YYEEEE. Trimming took off 3 bases at V and 0 bases at J, with 18 bases between the two ends. This CDR3 is built from 18 residues. CDR3 bases: TGTGCCAGCAGCTCCTTAAACAGGGAGGCCTCGAACACCGGGGAGCTGTTTTTT. Its protein is CASSSLNREASNTGELFF.

This chain connects TRBV5-1 to TRBJ1-1, with a weak D call TRBD1 (5 bases). Trimming shortened V by 0 bases and J by 1 base, and 10 bases separated the two germline ends. This CDR3 is 15 amino acids long. Germline values: CDR1 SGHRS, CDR2 YFSETQ. The CDR3: CASSLESGQNTEAFF. In DNA, the CDR3 is TGCGCCAGCAGCTTGGAGTCGGGGCAGAACACTGAAGCTTTCTTT.

The CDR3 sequence is CASSLGSSYEQYF. CDR3 sequence (DNA): TGCGCCAGCAGCTTGGGCAGCTCCTACGAGCAGTACTTC. This chain connects TRBV5-1 to TRBJ2-7; D call uncertain. With 0 bases removed from V and 0 bases from J, the gap between germline ends came to 4 bases. There are 13 residues in the CDR3. Germline values: CDR1 SGHRS, CDR2 YFSETQ.

This clonotype has at least ten counts. CDR3 sequence reads: CASSVVPAGPSSYNSPLHF. As DNA, the CDR3 is TGTGCCAGCAGCGTAGTTCCGGCGGGCCCGAGCTCCTATAATTCACCCCTCCACTTT. The V call is TRBV9, the J call TRBJ1-6; D ambiguous. Germline V lookup: CDR1 SGDLS, CDR2 YYNGEE. The CDR3 consists of 19 residues. Trimming removed 0 bases from V and 0 bases from J, with 16 bases in between. Full variable domain (missing parts from reference TRBV9 and TRBJ1-6): DSGVTQTPKHLITATGQRVTLRCSPRSGDLSVYWYQQSLDQGLQFLIQYYNGEERAKGNILERFSAQQFPDLHSELNLSSLELGDSALYFCASSVVPAGPSSYNSPLHFGNGTRLTVT.

This clonotype was picked up many times. The chain combines TRBV12-3 or TRBV12-4 with TRBJ2-5; TRBD1 matches 8 bases. The CDR3 runs to 15 residues. The V segment lost 5 bases and the J segment 4 bases; nucleotides outside the gene matches: 9. This CDR3 reads CASSETGGWPETQYF. CDR3 DNA: TGTGCCAGCAGTGAAACAGGGGGATGGCCAGAGACCCAGTACTTC.

This clonotype was observed at least ten times. This chain connects TRBV5-1 to TRBJ2-1, with D tentatively TRBD1 or TRBD2 (5 bases each). CDR1 and CDR2 from the germline V gene are SGHRS and YFSETQ. Between the trimmed V and J ends, which lost 1 base and 1 base, there was a span of 9 bases. The CDR3 totals 15 residues. The chain's CDR3 is CASSLRGESYNEQFF. CDR3 coding DNA: TGCGCCAGCAGCTTGCGAGGGGAGTCCTACAATGAGCAGTTCTTC. The full variable domain, completed using reference TRBV5-1 and TRBJ2-1, is KAGVTQTPRYLIKTRGQQVTLSCSPISGHRSVSWYQQTPGQGLQFLFEYFSETQRNKGNFPGRFSGRQFSNSRSEMNVSTLELGDSALYLCASSLRGESYNEQFFGPGTRLTVL.

Notes on this clonotype: One end of the junction does not line up with germline, which may come from a read error. The chain has TRBV30 and TRBJ2-4; D not resolved. The CDR3 has 12 residues. Germline V lookup: CDR1 GTSNPN, CDR2 SVGIG (reference sequence). The CDR3 loop is CAWSSGKSIQYF. Written as DNA, the CDR3 is TGTGCCTGGAGTTCGGGCAAAAGCATTCAGTACTTC.

This clonotype has ten or more counts. The rearrangement joins TRBV7-9 to TRBJ2-3; 7 nucleotides match TRBD2. V lost 5 bases to trimming and J lost 2 bases; unmatched junction nucleotides: 10. Germline CDR1 SEHNR, CDR2 FQNEAQ (reference sequence). The CDR3 length is 16 residues. In DNA, the CDR3 is TGTGCCAGCAGCCCGCGACTAGCTACATCCACAGATACGCAGTATTTT. It codes for CASSPRLATSTDTQYF.

This clonotype has at least ten counts. This sequence joins TRBV2 and TRBJ2-3; maybe TRBD2 (5 bases). Germline-derived CDR1 and CDR2 are SNHLY and FYNNEI. Deletions cut 4 bases from V and 6 bases from J, with 5 bases between. The CDR3 spans 11 residues. The CDR3 sequence is CASSGGDTQYF. In nucleotides, the CDR3 is TGTGCCAGCAGTGGCGGGGATACGCAGTATTTT.

J is TRBJ2-3 and V is TRBV12-3 or TRBV12-4; 8 bases map to TRBD1. The length of the CDR3 is 15 residues. Germline trimming cut 6 bases from V and 4 bases from J; bases unmatched to any gene: 9. CDR3 coding DNA: TGTGCCAGCAGCCCGGACAGGGCGGTAGCAGATACGCAGTATTTT. The encoded protein is CASSPDRAVADTQYF.

The genes are TRBV18 and TRBJ2-2; D is uncertain. The germline CDR1 and CDR2 sequences are KGHSH and LQKENI. The CDR3 contains 15 residues. Trimming left V 3 bases short and J 6 bases short, with 14 bases between. CDR3 sequence reads: CASSPWDFSAGELFF. DNA of the CDR3: TGTGCCAGCTCACCGTGGGATTTCAGCGCCGGGGAGCTGTTTTTT.

This clonotype was recorded many times. The chain uses TRBV7-2 and TRBJ1-1; TRBD1 aligns across 7 bases. Trimming at V came to 1 base and at J to 1 base, leaving 3 bases not matched to a gene. CDR1 is SGHTA, CDR2 FQGNSA, per germline. CDR3 size: 15 residues. The CDR3 bases are TGTGCCAGCAGCTTAGAAACAGGGGCGAACACTGAAGCTTTCTTT. It codes for CASSLETGANTEAFF.

This clonotype was seen ten or more times. The chain couples TRBV19 to TRBJ2-7; maybe TRBD1 (6 bases). The germline CDR1 and CDR2 sequences are LNHDA and SQIVND (reference sequence). The CDR3 contains 14 residues. V dropped 3 bases and J dropped 0 bases, with 9 bases sitting between them. Here the CDR3 reads CASSIGRGSYEQYF. The CDR3 nucleotides read TGTGCCAGTAGTATTGGCAGGGGCTCCTACGAGCAGTACTTC.